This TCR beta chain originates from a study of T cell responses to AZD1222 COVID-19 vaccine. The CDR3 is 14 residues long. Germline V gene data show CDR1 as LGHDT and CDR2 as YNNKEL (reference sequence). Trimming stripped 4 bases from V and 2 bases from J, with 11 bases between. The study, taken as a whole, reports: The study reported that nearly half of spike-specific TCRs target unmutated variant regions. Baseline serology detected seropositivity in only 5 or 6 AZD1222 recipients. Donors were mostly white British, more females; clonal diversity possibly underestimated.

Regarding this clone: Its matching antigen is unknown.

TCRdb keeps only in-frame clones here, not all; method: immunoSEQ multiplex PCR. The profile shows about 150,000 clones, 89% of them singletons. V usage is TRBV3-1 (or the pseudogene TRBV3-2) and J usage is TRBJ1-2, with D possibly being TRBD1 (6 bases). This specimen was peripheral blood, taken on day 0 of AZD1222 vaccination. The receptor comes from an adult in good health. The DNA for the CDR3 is TGTGCCAGCAGCCCCAGGACAGACAACTATGGCTACACCTTC. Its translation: CASSPRTDNYGYTF.